The sequence of this TCR beta chain was determined in a study of T cell responses to AZD1222 COVID-19 vaccine. Profiling relied on immunoSEQ multiplex PCR, and the TCRdb table lists in-frame clones only, not all of them. The sample has 150,000 to 200,000 clones, 75% to 90% seen once; the top ten hold about 6%. The germline V and J ends were trimmed by 0 bases and 4 bases, with 13 bases remaining between them. Looked up from germline, CDR1 is LGHDT and CDR2 is YNNKEL (reference sequence). The CDR3 runs 17 residues. As regards this clone: The antigen is not known.

Study-wide results and limits: None of the repertoires were sampled until the peak T cell response had passed.

The receptor comes from an adult in good health. The chain carries TRBV3-1 (or the pseudogene TRBV3-2) and TRBJ1-6; D gene uncertain. This material consisted of peripheral blood, taken on day 0 of AZD1222 vaccination. The CDR3 region is CASSQDMAGSYNSPLHF. Here the CDR3 DNA reads TGTGCCAGCAGCCAAGATATGGCCGGCAGTTATAATTCACCCCTCCACTTT.